Reported below is one T cell receptor (beta chain). The data belong to a study of blood T cell repertoires in COVID-19. As for the study in general: The United States, Italy and Spain supplied acute and convalescent COVID-19 samples. From T cells, B-cell-depleted T cells, or PBMCs came the material, which was cDNA or gDNA.

Generated by immunoSEQ multiplex PCR, the TCRdb table keeps only in-frame clones and is missing some. The sample gives roughly 110,000 clones, around 84% of which show up once; around 3.5% is in the top ten. Trimming took off 5 bases at V and 2 bases at J, with 10 bases between the two ends. CDR1 SGHVS and CDR2 FQNEAQ come from the germline V gene. The CDR3 has 14 amino acids. Sequencing used peripheral blood. This TCR was recovered from a man in his forties with acute or convalescent COVID-19. The chain uses TRBV7-8 and TRBJ1-5; D is possibly TRBD1 (6 bases). DNA for the CDR3: TGTGCCAGCAGCCCGGACAGTGGCAATCAGCCCCAGCATTTT. Its translation: CASSPDSGNQPQHF.